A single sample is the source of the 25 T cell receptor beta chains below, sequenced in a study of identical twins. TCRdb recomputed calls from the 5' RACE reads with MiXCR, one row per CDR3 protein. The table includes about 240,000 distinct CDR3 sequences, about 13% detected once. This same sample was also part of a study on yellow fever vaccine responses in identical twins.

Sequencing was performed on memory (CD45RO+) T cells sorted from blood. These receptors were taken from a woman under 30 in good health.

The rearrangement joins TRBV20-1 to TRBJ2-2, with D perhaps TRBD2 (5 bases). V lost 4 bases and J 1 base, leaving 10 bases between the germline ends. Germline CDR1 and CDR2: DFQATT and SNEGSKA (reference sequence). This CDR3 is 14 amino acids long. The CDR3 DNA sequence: TGCAGTGCTATGGCGGCGGGGAACACCGGGGAGCTGTTTTTT. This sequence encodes CSAMAAGNTGELFF.

The CDR3 DNA follows: TGCAGTGCAAGAAGCGTCACAGCCCTCTACAATGAGCAGTTCTTC. This translates into CSARSVTALYNEQFF. The chain recombines TRBV20-1 with TRBJ2-1; no clear D. The length of the CDR3 is 15 residues. The V end was cut by 6 bases, the J end by 3 bases, with 18 bases between. Germline CDR1 reads DFQATT; CDR2 reads SNEGSKA (reference sequence).

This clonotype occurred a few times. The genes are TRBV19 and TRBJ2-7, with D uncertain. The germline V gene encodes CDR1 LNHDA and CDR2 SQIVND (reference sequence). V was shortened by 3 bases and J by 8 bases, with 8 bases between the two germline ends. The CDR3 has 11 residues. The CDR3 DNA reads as TGTGCCAGTAGTATCGGGCCCAAGCAGTACTTC. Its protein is CASSIGPKQYF.

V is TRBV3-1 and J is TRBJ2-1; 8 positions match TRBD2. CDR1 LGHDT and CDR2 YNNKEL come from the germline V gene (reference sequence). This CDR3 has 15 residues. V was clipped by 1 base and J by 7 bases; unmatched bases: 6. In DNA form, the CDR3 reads TGTGCCAGCAGCCAAGGTCGCGGGAGGATAAATGAGCAGTTCTTC. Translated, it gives CASSQGRGRINEQFF.

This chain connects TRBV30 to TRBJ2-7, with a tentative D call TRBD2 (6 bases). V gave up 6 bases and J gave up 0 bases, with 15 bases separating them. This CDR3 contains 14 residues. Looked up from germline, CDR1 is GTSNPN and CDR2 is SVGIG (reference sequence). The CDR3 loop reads CACLWGVGSYEQYF. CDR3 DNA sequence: TGTGCCTGTCTGTGGGGGGTCGGCTCCTACGAGCAGTACTTC.

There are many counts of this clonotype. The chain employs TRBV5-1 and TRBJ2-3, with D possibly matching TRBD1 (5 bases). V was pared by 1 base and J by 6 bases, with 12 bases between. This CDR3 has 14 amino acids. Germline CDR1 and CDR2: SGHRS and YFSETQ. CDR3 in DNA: TGCGCCAGCAGCTTGACTGACAGCCCGGATACGCAGTATTTT. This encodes CASSLTDSPDTQYF.

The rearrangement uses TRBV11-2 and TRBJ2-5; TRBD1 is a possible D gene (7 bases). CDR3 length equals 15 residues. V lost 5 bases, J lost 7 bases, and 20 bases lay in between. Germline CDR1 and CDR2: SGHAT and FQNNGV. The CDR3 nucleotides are TGTGCCAGCAGCCCCCAGGGGGTAGAGGGGGGGACCCAGTACTTC. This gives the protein CASSPQGVEGGTQYF. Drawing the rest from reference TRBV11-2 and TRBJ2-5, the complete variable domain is EAGVAQSPRYKIIEKRQSVAFWCNPISGHATLYWYQQILGQGPKLLIQFQNNGVVDDSQLPKDRFSAERLKGVDSTLKIQPAKLEDSAVYLCASSPQGVEGGTQYFGPGTRLLVL.

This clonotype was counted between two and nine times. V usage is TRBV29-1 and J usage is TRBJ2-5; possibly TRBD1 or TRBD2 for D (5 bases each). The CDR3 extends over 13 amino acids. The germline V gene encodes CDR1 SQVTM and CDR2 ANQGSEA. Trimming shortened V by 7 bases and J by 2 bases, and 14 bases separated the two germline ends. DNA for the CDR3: TGCAGCGCGGGACGCTGGGATCAAGAGACCCAGTACTTC. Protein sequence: CSAGRWDQETQYF.

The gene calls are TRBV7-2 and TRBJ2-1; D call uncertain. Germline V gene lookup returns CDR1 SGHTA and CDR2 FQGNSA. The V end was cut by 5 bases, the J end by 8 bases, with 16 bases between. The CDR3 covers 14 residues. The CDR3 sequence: CASSPWAQHYEQFF. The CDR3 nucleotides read TGTGCCAGCAGCCCATGGGCCCAGCACTATGAGCAGTTCTTC.

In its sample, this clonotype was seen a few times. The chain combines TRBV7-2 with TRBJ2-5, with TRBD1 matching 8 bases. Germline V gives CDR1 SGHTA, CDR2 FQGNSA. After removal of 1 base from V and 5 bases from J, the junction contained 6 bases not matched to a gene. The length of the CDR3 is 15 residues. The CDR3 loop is CASSLGPGGDETQYF. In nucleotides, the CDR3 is TGTGCCAGCAGCTTAGGTCCAGGGGGCGATGAGACCCAGTACTTC. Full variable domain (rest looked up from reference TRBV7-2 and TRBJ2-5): GAGVSQSPSNKVTEKGKDVELRCDPISGHTALYWYRQSLGQGLEFLIYFQGNSAPDKSGLPSDRFSAERTGGSVSTLTIQRTQQEDSAVYLCASSLGPGGDETQYFGPGTRLLVL.

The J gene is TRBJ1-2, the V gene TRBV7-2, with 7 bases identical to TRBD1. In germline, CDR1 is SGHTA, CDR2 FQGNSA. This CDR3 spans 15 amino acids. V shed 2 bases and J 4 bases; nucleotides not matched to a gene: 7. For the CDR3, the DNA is TGTGCCAGCAGCTTACAAACAGGGGCGATCTATGGCTACACCTTC. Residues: CASSLQTGAIYGYTF.

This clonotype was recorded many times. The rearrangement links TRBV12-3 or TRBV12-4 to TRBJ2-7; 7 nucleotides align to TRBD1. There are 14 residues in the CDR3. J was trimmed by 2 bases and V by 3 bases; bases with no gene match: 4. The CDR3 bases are TGTGCCAGCAGTTTGGAGACAGGGACCTACGAGCAGTACTTC. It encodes CASSLETGTYEQYF.

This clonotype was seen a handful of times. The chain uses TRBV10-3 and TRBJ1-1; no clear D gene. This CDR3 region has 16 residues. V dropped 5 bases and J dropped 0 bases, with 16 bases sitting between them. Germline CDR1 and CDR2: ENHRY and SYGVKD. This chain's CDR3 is CAISPGRERMNTEAFF. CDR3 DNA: TGTGCCATCAGTCCCGGTCGGGAAAGGATGAACACTGAAGCTTTCTTT.

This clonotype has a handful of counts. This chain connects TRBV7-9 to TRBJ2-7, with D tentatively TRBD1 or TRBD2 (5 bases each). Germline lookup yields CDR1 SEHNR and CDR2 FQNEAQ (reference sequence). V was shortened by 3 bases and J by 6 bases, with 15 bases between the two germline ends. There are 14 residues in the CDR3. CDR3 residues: CASSFVSGTTEQYF. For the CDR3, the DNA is TGTGCCAGCAGCTTCGTTTCCGGGACCACCGAGCAGTACTTC. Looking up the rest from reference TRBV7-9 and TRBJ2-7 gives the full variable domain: DTGVSQNPRHKITKRGQNVTFRCDPISEHNRLYWYRQTLGQGPEFLTYFQNEAQLEKSRLLSDRFSAERPKGSFSTLEIQRTEQGDSAMYLCASSFVSGTTEQYFGPGTRLTVT.

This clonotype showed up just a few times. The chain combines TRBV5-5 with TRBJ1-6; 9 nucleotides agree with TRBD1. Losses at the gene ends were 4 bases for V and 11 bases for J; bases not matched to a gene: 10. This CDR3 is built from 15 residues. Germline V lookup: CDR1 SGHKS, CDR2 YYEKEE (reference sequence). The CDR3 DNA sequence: TGTGCCAGCAGCACGGCTGGGACAGGGTTCGCACCCCTCCACTTT. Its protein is CASSTAGTGFAPLHF.

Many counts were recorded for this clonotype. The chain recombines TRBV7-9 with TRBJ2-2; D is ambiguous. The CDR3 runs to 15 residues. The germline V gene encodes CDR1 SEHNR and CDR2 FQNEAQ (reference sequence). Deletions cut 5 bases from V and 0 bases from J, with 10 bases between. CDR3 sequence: CASSPRKTNTGELFF. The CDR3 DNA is TGTGCCAGCAGCCCTAGGAAAACGAACACCGGGGAGCTGTTTTTT. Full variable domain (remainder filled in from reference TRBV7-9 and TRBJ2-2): DTGVSQNPRHKITKRGQNVTFRCDPISEHNRLYWYRQTLGQGPEFLTYFQNEAQLEKSRLLSDRFSAERPKGSFSTLEIQRTEQGDSAMYLCASSPRKTNTGELFFGEGSRLTVL.

Written as DNA, the CDR3 is TGCGCCAGCAGCGACGTGTCCCCAGAATACAATGAGCAGTTCTTC. Translating gives CASSDVSPEYNEQFF. This sequence joins TRBV10-2 and TRBJ2-1, with no clear D. CDR1 is WSHSY, CDR2 SAAADI, per germline. The CDR3 extends over 15 amino acids. V dropped 6 bases and J dropped 4 bases, with 16 bases sitting between them.

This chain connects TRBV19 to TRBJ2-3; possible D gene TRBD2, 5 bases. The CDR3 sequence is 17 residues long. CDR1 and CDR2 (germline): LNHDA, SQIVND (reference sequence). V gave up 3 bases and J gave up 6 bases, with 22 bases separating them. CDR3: CASSIGSSDPLRDTQYF. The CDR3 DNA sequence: TGTGCCAGTAGTATTGGGAGTAGCGATCCACTCCGCGATACGCAGTATTTT.

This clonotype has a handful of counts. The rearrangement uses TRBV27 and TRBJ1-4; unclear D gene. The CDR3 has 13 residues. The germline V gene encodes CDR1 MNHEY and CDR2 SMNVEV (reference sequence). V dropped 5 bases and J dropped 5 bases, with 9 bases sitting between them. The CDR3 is CASSRWENEKLFF. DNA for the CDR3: TGTGCCAGCAGTCGTTGGGAGAATGAAAAACTGTTTTTT.

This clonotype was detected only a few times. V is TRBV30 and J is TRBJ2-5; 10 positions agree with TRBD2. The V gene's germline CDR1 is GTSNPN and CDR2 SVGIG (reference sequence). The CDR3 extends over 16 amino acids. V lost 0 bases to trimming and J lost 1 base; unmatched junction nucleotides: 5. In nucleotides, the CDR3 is TGTGCCTGGAGTGTACCACTAGCGGGGCGCCAAGAGACCCAGTACTTC. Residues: CAWSVPLAGRQETQYF.

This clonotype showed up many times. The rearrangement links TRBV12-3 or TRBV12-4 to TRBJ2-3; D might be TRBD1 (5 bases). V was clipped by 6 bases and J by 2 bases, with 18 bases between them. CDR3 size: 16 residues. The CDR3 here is CASRPQKRGFTDTQYF. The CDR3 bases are TGTGCCAGCAGACCCCAGAAAAGGGGATTCACAGATACGCAGTATTTT.

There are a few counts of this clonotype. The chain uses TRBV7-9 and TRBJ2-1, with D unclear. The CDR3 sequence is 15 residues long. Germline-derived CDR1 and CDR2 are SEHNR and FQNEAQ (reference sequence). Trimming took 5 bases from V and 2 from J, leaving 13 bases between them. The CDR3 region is CASSPVGGPYNEQFF. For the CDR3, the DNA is TGTGCCAGCAGCCCGGTGGGTGGCCCCTACAATGAGCAGTTCTTC. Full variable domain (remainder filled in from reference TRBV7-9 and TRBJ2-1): DTGVSQNPRHKITKRGQNVTFRCDPISEHNRLYWYRQTLGQGPEFLTYFQNEAQLEKSRLLSDRFSAERPKGSFSTLEIQRTEQGDSAMYLCASSPVGGPYNEQFFGPGTRLTVL.

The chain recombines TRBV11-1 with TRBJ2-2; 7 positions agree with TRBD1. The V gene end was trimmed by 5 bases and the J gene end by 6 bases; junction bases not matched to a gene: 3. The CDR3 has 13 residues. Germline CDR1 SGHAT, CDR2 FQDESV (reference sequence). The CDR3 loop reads CASSPDRAGELFF. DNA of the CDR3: TGTGCCAGCAGCCCAGACAGGGCCGGGGAGCTGTTTTTT. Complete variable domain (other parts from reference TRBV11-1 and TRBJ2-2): EAEVAQSPRYKITEKSQAVAFWCDPISGHATLYWYRQILGQGPELLVQFQDESVVDDSQLPKDRFSAERLKGVDSTLKIQPAELGDSAMYLCASSPDRAGELFFGEGSRLTVL.

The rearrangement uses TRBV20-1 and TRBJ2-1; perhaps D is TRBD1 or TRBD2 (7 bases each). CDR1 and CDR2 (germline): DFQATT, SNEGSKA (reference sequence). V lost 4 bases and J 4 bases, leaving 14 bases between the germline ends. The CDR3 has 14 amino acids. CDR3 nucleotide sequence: TGCAGTGCTACAGACAGGGAGGGGTACAATGAGCAGTTCTTC. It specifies CSATDREGYNEQFF.

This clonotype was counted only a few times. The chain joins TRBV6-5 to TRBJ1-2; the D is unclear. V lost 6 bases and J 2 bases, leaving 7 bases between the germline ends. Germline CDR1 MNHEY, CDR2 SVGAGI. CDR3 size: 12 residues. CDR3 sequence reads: CASSRINYGYTF. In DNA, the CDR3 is TGTGCCAGCAGCCGAATAAACTATGGCTACACCTTC.